This TCR beta chain appears in the sequencing data of a study of shared clonotypes between healthy human individuals. Trimming cost V 0 bases and J 4 bases; bases outside gene matches: 6. Germline V gene sequence: CDR1 KGHSH, CDR2 LQKENI. The CDR3 is made up of 16 amino acids. Sequencing was performed with immunoSEQ multiplex PCR; in TCRdb, only in-frame clones are kept and a portion is missing. The table includes fewer than 1.8 million clones, about 98.5% detected once. The donors were all Caucasian adults (living in Nashville, Tennessee). Source material: naive CD4+ T cells sorted from blood. Subset given: CD45RA+ positively selected. This chain links TRBV18 with TRBJ2-1; 7 bases align to TRBD2. The sequence was collected from a man aged 25-45 years in good health. The CDR3 spells CASSPPLASGYNEQFF. CDR3 nucleotide sequence: TGTGCCAGCTCACCACCCCTGGCTAGCGGATACAATGAGCAGTTCTTC.